The present entry profiles one T cell receptor (beta chain) with its context. This record belongs to a study of blood T cell repertoires in COVID-19. Study details: Acute-phase and convalescent COVID-19 samples originated in the United States, Italy and Spain. The cDNA or gDNA used as material had been derived from T cells, B-cell-depleted T cells, or PBMCs.

V was shortened by 0 bases and J by 4 bases, with 9 bases between the two germline ends. The CDR3 contains 15 residues. Per germline, CDR1 SNHLY and CDR2 FYNNEI. Authors' processing steps: From reference gene primer amplification, estimates of nucleated cell counts were derived. Sequenced by immunoSEQ multiplex PCR; TCRdb stores in-frame clones only, minus some. Clone size and the V and J calls come from that table; the DNA yielded D and trimming. The sample holds under 50,000 clones; roughly nine tenths are singletons and the top ten take around 16%. The chain is built from TRBV2 and TRBJ1-4, with D unclear. This receptor was taken from a man between 65 and 85 years old with active COVID-19. Sequencing input: peripheral blood. The CDR3, as DNA: TGTGCCAGCAGTGAAGCTAACAGTTATAATGAAAAACTGTTTTTT. As protein: CASSEANSYNEKLFF.